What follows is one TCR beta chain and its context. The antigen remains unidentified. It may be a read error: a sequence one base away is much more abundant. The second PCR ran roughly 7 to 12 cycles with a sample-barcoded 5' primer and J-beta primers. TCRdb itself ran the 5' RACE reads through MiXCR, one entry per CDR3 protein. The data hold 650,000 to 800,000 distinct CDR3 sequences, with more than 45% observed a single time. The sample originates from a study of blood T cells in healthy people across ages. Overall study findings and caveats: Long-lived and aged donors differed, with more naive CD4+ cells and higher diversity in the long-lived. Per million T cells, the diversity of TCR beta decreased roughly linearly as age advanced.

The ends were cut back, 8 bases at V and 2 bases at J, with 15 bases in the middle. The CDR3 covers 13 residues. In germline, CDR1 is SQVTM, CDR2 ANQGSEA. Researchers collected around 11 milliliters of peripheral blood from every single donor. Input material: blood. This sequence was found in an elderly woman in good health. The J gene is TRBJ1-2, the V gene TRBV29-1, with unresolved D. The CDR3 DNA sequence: TGCAGCATTACGGAGAATAGGAACTATGGCTACACCTTC. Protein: CSITENRNYGYTF.